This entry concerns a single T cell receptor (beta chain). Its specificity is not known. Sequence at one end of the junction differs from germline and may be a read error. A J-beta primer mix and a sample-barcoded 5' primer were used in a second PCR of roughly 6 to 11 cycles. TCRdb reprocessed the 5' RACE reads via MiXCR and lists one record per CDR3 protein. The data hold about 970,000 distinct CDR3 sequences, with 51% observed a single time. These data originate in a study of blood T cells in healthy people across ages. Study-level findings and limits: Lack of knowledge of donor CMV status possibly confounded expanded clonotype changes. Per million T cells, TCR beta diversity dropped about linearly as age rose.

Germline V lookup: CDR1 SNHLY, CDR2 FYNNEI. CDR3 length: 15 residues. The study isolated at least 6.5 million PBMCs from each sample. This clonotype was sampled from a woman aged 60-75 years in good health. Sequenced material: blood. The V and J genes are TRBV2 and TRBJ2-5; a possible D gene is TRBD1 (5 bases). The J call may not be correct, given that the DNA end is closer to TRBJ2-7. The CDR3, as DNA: TGTACCAGCAGTGAAGATGAGGCAGGGCGGTACGAGCAGTACTTC. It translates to CTSSEDEAGRYEQYF.